Sequencing of this T cell receptor (beta chain) was carried out in a study of cytomegalovirus exposure and HLA in healthy donors (dated by TCRdb to about 2017). With regard to the full study: In an earlier analysis of about 560 of the donors, 276 Gb of sequence data and some 100 million unique TCR beta sequences from some 170 million T cells were reported. All discovery cohort repertoires had been generated using a single sequencing platform. HLA typing included class I and class II loci at four-digit resolution. The study aimed to test whether signatures of past pathogen exposure could be identified by cataloging public T cell receptors. Typing coverage differed by locus: A, B, C, DRB1 and DQB1 were typed in about 620-640 donors, DQA1 in around 500, DPA1 in around 610, and DPB1 in 472. Roughly five DR-DQ haplotypes were handled as single units for association and clustering, since linkage in the cohort was strong. Alongside the repertoire data, information on donor age, sex, ethnicity and CMV serostatus was compiled. Approximately 300 gigabases of sequencing data and 70 million to 100 million unique TCR sequences were included in an early release covering about 700 HLA-typed donors. An earlier analysis of approximately 500 of the donors applied high-throughput TCR beta sequencing to assess whether each TCR beta V gene segment acted as functional or pseudogenic. Along with the approximately 650-subject first cohort, a separate validation cohort of 120 different subjects was used. The study profiled the T cell repertoires of 500 to 800 subjects by immunosequencing and related them to cytomegalovirus serostatus. On average, roughly 250,000 unique TCR beta nucleotide sequences were sequenced per donor among some 420 genotyped donors of the cohort, with roughly 18% of those sequences being non-productive. Genome-wide SNP genotypes for about 55% of the roughly 670 donors were used in a later genetic analysis, which treated that subset as a discovery cohort. To predict cytomegalovirus infection status, the study combined high-throughput TCR immunosequencing, statistical association of individual TCRs with disease status, and machine learning. In the later analysis, no new phenotypic data were used to find candidate immune exposures; instead, reliance was placed on TCR beta sequences and their occurrence across donors. A later analysis re-analyzed previously published TCR beta repertoires from roughly 600 donors and added high-resolution HLA genotyping to study TCR occurrence patterns. The genetic ancestry cluster associated with self-reported Caucasian donors included 81% of the 398 genotyped donors. The study at large found these results: A cluster of highly shared sequence variants was judged likely to be a technical artifact of the sequencing pipeline. The authors suggested that the approach could potentially be extended to other disease states and immunological phenotypes. Because counts were too low, 15 or so rarely observed V segments, including chromosome 9 orphons, were excluded from the earlier analysis of under 650 of the donors. The cohort was sequenced for TCR beta chains only, and without alpha or paired-chain data the features that could be detected were limited. Some IMGT-functional V segments, including TRBV6-2 and TRBV6-3, could not be told apart with the 87-base-pair reads, so those segments were excluded. Compared with equally common non-associated chains, HLA-associated TCR beta chains in a later analysis were more clonally expanded and had lower generation probabilities. In a later analysis, TCR association rates were found to vary across HLA loci, with the most associated TCRs seen for DRB1 alleles and the fewest for HLA-C alleles. In a later genetic analysis, fewer N-insertions in productive TCRs were reported among donors in an Asian-associated ancestry cluster than the 666-donor mean. HLA typing was unavailable for some donors at each locus, so association tests used only the typed subset. Immune exposure information for the cohort was limited to CMV serostatus. In vitro tests confirmed that a few of the cytomegalovirus-associated TCR beta chains recognize cytomegalovirus antigens. Sequencing depth was assumed to be roughly uniform across donors in the presence/absence analyses, though that assumption may not hold. In a later analysis, most CMV-associated TCR beta chains were found to appear HLA-restricted, with HLA associations seemingly driven largely by CMV exposure. A later analysis associated about 16,000 TCR beta sequences with specific HLA alleles at a false discovery rate of 0.05. The study gave a list of about 160 TCR beta chains associated with cytomegalovirus. Correlated functional status among segregating V segments might be attributable to linkage disequilibrium, but an unknown experimental factor could not be ruled out. Broadly in line with IMGT annotations, most TCR beta V segments showed up in productive rearrangements about 87% or about 30% of the time in an earlier analysis of some 590 of the donors. In a later genetic analysis, a missense DCLRE1C variant was associated with V-gene and J-gene trimming of TCR beta chains, and the association was replicated in an independent cohort. A further reported finding was that TCR beta sequences accurately predicted the HLA-A and HLA-B alleles for most subjects in the first cohort. Most TCR sequences were seen in very few donors, while some public TCRs were found in many individuals. The classifier was reported to diagnose cytomegalovirus status with high specificity and sensitivity in both the original cohort and the validation cohort. In a later analysis, several top co-occurrence clusters were reported to appear linked to parvovirus B19, influenza, CMV and Epstein-Barr virus. Strong co-occurrence of HLA alleles, especially DR and DQ, made assigning TCR associations to individual alleles difficult.

V is cut by 5 bases and J by 4 bases, and the space between the germline ends is 14 bases. CDR1 and CDR2 (MNHEY, SVGAGI) derive from the germline V gene. From the cysteine through the phenylalanine, the CDR3 covers 15 amino acids. CDR3 DNA only is kept here, 45 bases in frame from base 1. In total, over 600 healthy bone marrow donors made up the cohort. All cohort members were sampled while nominally healthy, although unrecorded immune exposures were likely present. The donor tested CMV seropositive, placing the donor among the 289 seropositive members of the cohort. Every donor gave a peripheral blood sample, and the peripheral blood mononuclear cells from that sample were used for TCR beta sequencing. The Qiagen DNeasy Blood Extraction Kit was used to extract genomic DNA from the blood cell samples. Library preparation used the immunoSEQ multiplex PCR assay. For the multiplex PCR, a mixture combining 60 forward primers for TCR Vbeta segments and 13 reverse primers for TCR Jbeta segments was used. A multiplex PCR assay on genomic DNA amplified the CDR3 region of rearranged TCR beta genes. On the Illumina HiSeq System, the amplified TCR beta libraries were sequenced as 87-base-pair reads. For the original study's pipeline: A later analysis tallied tens of millions of unique TCR beta chains across the 700 or so repertoires, and around 10 million of those chains were shared by two or more donors. Raw reads were error-corrected and collapsed into unique sequences with a nearest-neighbor algorithm that merged closely related sequences to remove PCR and sequencing errors. To assign V, D and J gene segments, CDR3 sequences were aligned to IMGT reference sequences. For a sequence to be retained, at least a six-nucleotide match to both a V gene segment and a J gene segment was required. A rearrangement was called productive if the CDR3 had no stop codons and remained in frame with V and J, and every other rearrangement was called non-productive. CDR3 was defined by IMGT convention, running from the second conserved V-encoded cysteine to the conserved J-encoded phenylalanine. The earlier analysis of more than 450 of the donors excluded sequences that lacked an unambiguous match to a single V gene segment. An earlier analysis of some 610 of the donors called V segments functional above 56.7% productive rearrangements and segregating when the between-donor standard deviation exceeded 5%. A statistical classification framework was developed to diagnose cytomegalovirus status using the catalog of TCR beta chain sequences. V and J gene assignment, in a later analysis, came from comparing TCR nucleotide sequences with IMGT/GENE-DB human TR gene sequences. A later analysis assigned CDR3 sequences and most-parsimonious VDJ recombination scenarios with the TCRdist pipeline. In a later analysis, each TCR beta chain was defined by its CDR3 amino acid sequence together with its V-gene family, and reads without a unique V-gene family were excluded. As a way to deal with suspected cross-contamination and a sequencing artifact, a later analysis dropped approximately 570 nucleotide sequences that were highly shared and had low generation probability. For each public chain, a later analysis derived a clonal expansion index from normalized ranks of inferred template counts within each repertoire. In a later analysis, generation probabilities were computed with a VDJ recombination model fitted to out-of-frame rearrangements, and the resulting probabilities were checked against IGoR. A later analysis scored TCR-TCR, TCR-HLA and TCR-CMV co-occurrence with hypergeometric tests, applying a repertoire-size bias correction to TCR pairs. False discovery rates were estimated in a later analysis by permuting HLA or CMV assignments 20 times. In a later analysis, co-occurring TCRs were grouped using DBSCAN, with TCRdist sequence similarity added in when clustering inside HLA-allele-positive subsets. For co-occurrence clustering, repertoires with fewer than 30,000 or more than 120,000 public chains were excluded, along with roughly 5 repertoires with anomalous nucleotide sharing. The table was pulled from immuneACCESS by TCRdb, which kept in-frame rearrangements only. Such tables lose some clones; where checked, under half of the loss comes from unresolved V genes, and the rest has no known cause. The D gene and trimming were derived from the DNA, and the V and J assignments and clone size from that table. The sample profile shows 150,000 to 200,000 clones; around two thirds of them were found once. Of the sample, over 9.5% falls within the top ten clones.

Concerning this clone: Its antigen is currently not known. Per-base quality was not reported, and no clone a single base away is much larger than it.

The TCR originated in a man younger than 40 in good health and CMV-seropositive. The chain uses TRBV6-5 and TRBJ1-4; tentative D gene TRBD1, with 5 bases matching. The sample was PBMCs. The CDR3 region has the sequence CASSRQGLGNEKLFF. The base sequence is TGTGCCAGCAGTCGTCAGGGATTGGGTAATGAAAAACTGTTTTTT.